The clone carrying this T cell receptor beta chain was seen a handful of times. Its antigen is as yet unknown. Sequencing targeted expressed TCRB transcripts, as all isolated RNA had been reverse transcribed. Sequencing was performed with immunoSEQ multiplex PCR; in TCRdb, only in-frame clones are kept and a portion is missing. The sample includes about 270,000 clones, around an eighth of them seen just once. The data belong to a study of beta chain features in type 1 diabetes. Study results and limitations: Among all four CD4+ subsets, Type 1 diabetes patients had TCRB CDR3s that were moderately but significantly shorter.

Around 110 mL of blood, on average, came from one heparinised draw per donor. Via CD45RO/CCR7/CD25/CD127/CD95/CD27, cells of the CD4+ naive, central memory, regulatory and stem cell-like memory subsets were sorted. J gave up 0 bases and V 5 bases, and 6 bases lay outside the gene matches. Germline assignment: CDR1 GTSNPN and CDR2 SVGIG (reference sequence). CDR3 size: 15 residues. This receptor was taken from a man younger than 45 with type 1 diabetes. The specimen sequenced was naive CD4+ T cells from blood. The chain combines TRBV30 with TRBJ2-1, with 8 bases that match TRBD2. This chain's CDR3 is CAWAAGTSSYNEQFF. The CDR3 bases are TGTGCCTGGGCAGCCGGGACTAGCTCCTACAATGAGCAGTTCTTC.